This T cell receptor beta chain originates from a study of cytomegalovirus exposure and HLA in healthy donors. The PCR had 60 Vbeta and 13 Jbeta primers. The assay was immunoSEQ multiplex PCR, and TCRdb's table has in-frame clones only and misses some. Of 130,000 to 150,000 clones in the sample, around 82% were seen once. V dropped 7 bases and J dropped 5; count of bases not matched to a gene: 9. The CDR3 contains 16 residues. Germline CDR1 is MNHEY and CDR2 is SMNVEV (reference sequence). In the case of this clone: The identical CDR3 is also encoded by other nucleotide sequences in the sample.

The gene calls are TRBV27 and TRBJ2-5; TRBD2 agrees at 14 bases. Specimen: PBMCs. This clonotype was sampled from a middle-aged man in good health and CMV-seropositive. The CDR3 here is CASNPGLAGEEETQYF. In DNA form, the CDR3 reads TGTGCCAGCAACCCGGGACTAGCGGGAGAGGAGGAGACCCAGTACTTC.